This is a list of T cell receptor beta chains from one sample in a study of T cell repertoires in cytomegalovirus infection. In TCRdb, the reads were re-called with MiXCR into one record per CDR3 protein. The sample has fewer than 550,000 distinct CDR3 sequences, approximately 15% seen once. Sequenced material: CD8+ T cells from PBMCs. The source is a human donor in good health (CMV status not recorded). Some clones in this sample may be carry-over from other donors' samples. CDR3s include the opening cysteine and the closing phenylalanine or tryptophan. Each record gives: J gene, V gene, CDR3 protein.

>TRBJ2-3|TRBV5-1
CASSVGFESTDTQYF
>TRBJ2-7|TRBV19
CASGTVSEDYEQYF
>TRBJ1-2|TRBV27
CASRTGGRNYGYTF
>TRBJ1-3|TRBV20-1
CSARVQGTLVGNTIYF
>TRBJ1-1|TRBV7-6
CASSAGQGIEAFF
>TRBJ1-2|TRBV12-3/TRBV12-4
CASSSLSRQGPNYGYTF
>TRBJ2-7|TRBV5-1
CASGEGGENYEQYF
>TRBJ2-3|TRBV7-9
CASSLVAGIPDTQYF
>TRBJ2-7|TRBV14
CASSLGEGHYEQYF
>TRBJ2-7|TRBV7-2
CASSLLRSGGADEYEQYF
>TRBJ2-5|TRBV2
CASSDTREETQYF
>TRBJ1-1|TRBV27
CASSFGGGNTEAFF
>TRBJ1-3|TRBV20-1
CSARSAIGVSLSGNTIYF
>TRBJ1-5|TRBV2
CARGGQYSNQPQHF
>TRBJ2-7|TRBV6-5
CASSYTNTGFSYEQYF
>TRBJ2-7|TRBV7-9
CASSNQNYEQYF
>TRBJ1-5|TRBV28
CASSQTGGNQPQHF
>TRBJ1-3|TRBV12-3/TRBV12-4
CASRGTGGDSGNTIYF
>TRBJ2-5|TRBV27
CASSPTKTGGSWETQYF
>TRBJ1-1|TRBV19
CASSIEGPEAFF
>TRBJ2-3|TRBV6-1
CASSEDQDPSWDTQYF
>TRBJ2-3|TRBV2
CASSGTGDRGTPFTQYF
>TRBJ2-2|TRBV6-1
CATLTPGPNTGELFF
>TRBJ2-7|TRBV12-3/TRBV12-4
CASSARPYEQYF
>TRBJ2-7|TRBV28
CASRPLGTGVVHEQYF
>TRBJ1-6|TRBV6-2/TRBV6-3
CASSYSKGGDRGNSPLHF
>TRBJ2-7|TRBV4-1
CASSQDASREPNYEQYF
>TRBJ2-5|TRBV4-1
CASSLLTENRGKETQYF
>TRBJ2-7|TRBV15
CATSRVEGAHEQYF
>TRBJ2-6|TRBV6-5
CASSYSKLSGVSGANVLTF
>TRBJ2-5|TRBV5-6
CASSLGGTGIPETQYF
>TRBJ2-2|TRBV19
CASSIGGGPNTGELFF
>TRBJ2-2|TRBV20-1
CSVWGGELFF
>TRBJ1-1|TRBV19
CASSAQRVEAFF
>TRBJ1-5|TRBV25-1
CASSDRGPGSNQPQHF
>TRBJ2-1|TRBV25-1
CASSETLTFHRGNEQFF
>TRBJ2-7|TRBV7-2
CASSPETGLAGEQYF
>TRBJ2-7|TRBV6-1
CASSEEDRVRYEQYF
>TRBJ2-7|TRBV10-3
CAISEQGWDEQYF
>TRBJ2-7|TRBV15
CATSRVHRGTPYEQYF
>TRBJ2-3|TRBV18
CASSPEDTDTQYF